Listed here are 8 T cell receptor beta chains from one sample, sequenced in a study of shared clonotypes between healthy human individuals. Measured with immunoSEQ multiplex PCR; TCRdb has only the in-frame clones, and not every one. The sample has some 2,500,000 clones; about 90% are singletons. Sequencing was carried out using naive CD4+ T cells from PBMCs. Specified subset: CD45RA+ positively selected. The source is a man younger than 30 in good health. Some clones in this sample may be carry-over from other donors' samples.

The chain carries TRBV27 and TRBJ2-1, with 10 bases that match TRBD2. The V gene end was trimmed by 4 bases and the J gene end by 7 bases; junction bases not matched to a gene: 10. The CDR3 runs 16 residues. CDR1 and CDR2 (germline): MNHEY, SMNVEV (reference sequence). CDR3 in amino acids: CASSSLASGSRNEQFF. CDR3 in DNA: TGTGCCAGCAGTTCCTTGGCTAGCGGGAGTAGGAATGAGCAGTTCTTC.

V and J are TRBV25-1 and TRBJ1-1; D unclear. Deletions cut 6 bases from V and 2 bases from J, with 7 bases between. Looked up from germline, CDR1 is MGHDK and CDR2 is SYGVNS. The CDR3 sequence is 12 residues long. The CDR3 coding sequence is TGTGCCAGCAGCTCAAAAAACACTGAAGCTTTCTTT. Amino acids: CASSSKNTEAFF.

The chain uses TRBV5-1 and TRBJ2-7; weak D call: TRBD1 (6 bases). CDR3 length: 16 amino acids. Trimming removed 4 bases at V and 0 bases at J, with 17 bases between. Germline-derived CDR1 and CDR2 are SGHRS and YFSETQ. CDR3 sequence: CASSLPRDTTSYEQYF. CDR3 in DNA: TGCGCCAGCAGCCTACCCCGGGACACTACCTCCTACGAGCAGTACTTC.

This clone has a single count. The gene calls are TRBV7-9 and TRBJ1-5; D call uncertain. V lost 7 bases and J lost 2, with 12 bases in between. The CDR3 runs to 14 residues. Germline CDR1 and CDR2: SEHNR and FQNEAQ (reference sequence). In nucleotides, the CDR3 is TGTGCCAGCACCTCAGCAGGCGGCAATCAGCCCCAGCATTTT. Its translation is CASTSAGGNQPQHF.

This rearrangement joins TRBV28 to TRBJ2-5, with 7 bases fitting TRBD2. This CDR3 has 14 residues. With 7 bases clipped from V and 5 bases from J, the junction kept 10 bases outside the gene matches. The germline gives CDR1 MDHEN, CDR2 SYDVKM. The CDR3 spells CASTPGAGEETQYF. Written as DNA, the CDR3 is TGTGCCAGCACCCCCGGGGCGGGAGAGGAGACCCAGTACTTC.

The chain has TRBV5-4 and TRBJ2-5; a weak D match, TRBD1 (6 bases). The assigned J gene may be wrong: the sequence end matches TRBJ2-7 better. CDR3 length: 14 amino acids. The germline V gene encodes CDR1 SGHNT and CDR2 YYREEE (reference sequence). The CDR3, as DNA: TGTGCCAGCAGCTTGAAAACAGGGTCCTACGAGCAGTACTTC. It specifies CASSLKTGSYEQYF.

Details on this clone: This CDR3 is also generated by other DNA sequences in the sample. The chain combines TRBV2 with TRBJ2-5, with 9 nucleotides matching TRBD1. Germline V gene sequence: CDR1 SNHLY, CDR2 FYNNEI. The CDR3 spans 13 residues. Losses at the gene ends were 6 bases for V and 4 bases for J; bases not matched to a gene: 3. CDR3 sequence reads: CASSGTGRETQYF. Written as DNA, the CDR3 is TGTGCCAGCAGCGGGACAGGGCGAGAGACCCAGTACTTC.

About this clone: Other DNA sequences of this sample code for an identical CDR3. CDR3 coding DNA: TGTGCCAGCAGTTTATCCGATTATGGCTACACCTTC. This encodes CASSLSDYGYTF. This chain connects TRBV28 to TRBJ1-2; the D is unclear. The CDR3 has 12 amino acids. The ends were cut back, 1 base at V and 5 bases at J, with 5 bases in the middle. Germline V lookup: CDR1 MDHEN, CDR2 SYDVKM.